Each of the 29 T cell receptor beta chains below was sequenced from the same sample in a study of early T cells in non-severe SARS-CoV-2 infection. MiXCR was run by TCRdb on the 5' RACE reads, yielding one entry per CDR3 protein. The repertoire holds around 75,000 distinct CDR3 sequences, with roughly 10% as singletons. Sequenced sample: whole blood. These receptors were taken from an adult who was a healthcare worker with PCR-confirmed SARS-CoV-2 infection or an uninfected control (not recorded which).

This clonotype has ten or more counts. This chain uses TRBV7-9 with TRBJ1-2, with D perhaps TRBD1 (6 bases). In germline, CDR1 is SEHNR, CDR2 FQNEAQ (reference sequence). The ends were cut back, 1 base at V and 3 bases at J, with 9 bases in the middle. This CDR3 is 14 amino acids long. CDR3 in amino acids: CASSLGRGDYGYTF. Here the CDR3 DNA reads TGTGCCAGCAGCTTAGGCAGGGGAGACTATGGCTACACCTTC.

This clonotype has ten or more counts. The J gene is TRBJ2-7, the V gene TRBV11-2; 9 nucleotides match TRBD2. Germline trimming cut 1 base from V and 5 bases from J; bases unmatched to any gene: 9. The CDR3 contains 16 residues. From germline, CDR1 is SGHAT and CDR2 FQNNGV. The CDR3 sequence: CASSLVVSGSSHEQYF. In DNA, the CDR3 is TGTGCCAGCAGCTTAGTTGTTAGCGGGAGCTCTCACGAGCAGTACTTC. Drawing the rest from reference TRBV11-2 and TRBJ2-7, the complete variable domain is EAGVAQSPRYKIIEKRQSVAFWCNPISGHATLYWYQQILGQGPKLLIQFQNNGVVDDSQLPKDRFSAERLKGVDSTLKIQPAKLEDSAVYLCASSLVVSGSSHEQYFGPGTRLTVT.

This clonotype was seen ten or more times. This chain joins TRBV27 and TRBJ2-1, with 8 bases fitting TRBD1. The ends lost 4 bases at V and 6 bases at J; junction bases unmatched: 5. Germline V CDR1 and CDR2: MNHEY, SMNVEV (reference sequence). The length of the CDR3 is 14 residues. The chain's CDR3 is CASSYRDRSNEQFF. CDR3 coding DNA: TGTGCCAGCAGTTACCGGGACAGGAGCAATGAGCAGTTCTTC.

This clonotype has just a few counts. The chain combines TRBV4-2 with TRBJ2-1; 9 positions agree with TRBD2. This CDR3 is 15 amino acids long. Germline V gene data show CDR1 as LGHNA and CDR2 as YNFKEQ. Unmatched junction bases numbered 6, after V lost 4 bases and J lost 5 bases. CDR3 bases: TGTGCCAGCAGCCCTCTAGCGGGAAGGGACAATGAGCAGTTCTTC. This sequence encodes CASSPLAGRDNEQFF.

This chain links TRBV7-9 with TRBJ2-3; a possible D gene is TRBD1 (5 bases). CDR3 length: 12 amino acids. Per germline, CDR1 SEHNR and CDR2 FQNEAQ (reference sequence). The germline V and J ends were trimmed by 5 bases and 8 bases, with 11 bases remaining between them. The CDR3 DNA follows: TGTGCCAGCAGCCAGGGCGGCGGTACGCAGTATTTT. This sequence encodes CASSQGGGTQYF.

As regards this clonotype: Relative to the germline gene, one junction end is altered; a read error may explain this. This sequence joins TRBV12-3 or TRBV12-4 and TRBJ2-1; D is undetermined. This CDR3 is built from 12 residues. CDR3 in amino acids: CACSFSRNEQFF. CDR3 in DNA: TGTGCCTGCAGTTTTAGCCGCAATGAGCAGTTCTTC.

To note about this clonotype: A read error is possible here, since a much larger clone lies one base away. The rearrangement links TRBV4-1 to TRBJ2-5, with 9 bases matching TRBD1. This CDR3 region has 15 residues. CDR1 MGHRA and CDR2 YSYEKL come from the germline V gene. CDR3 region: CTSSQGDRDQETQYF. The CDR3 DNA sequence: TGCACCAGCAGCCAGGGGGACAGGGACCAAGAGACCCAGTACTTC.

This clonotype was detected only a few times. The chain combines TRBV3-1 with TRBJ2-3; TRBD1 aligns across 9 bases. Germline V gene lookup returns CDR1 LGHDT and CDR2 YNNKEL (reference sequence). V was clipped by 1 base and J by 3 bases; unmatched bases: 8. The CDR3 length is 17 residues. The CDR3 loop reads CASSQVATGGRTDTQYF. CDR3 sequence (DNA): TGTGCCAGCAGCCAAGTAGCTACAGGGGGCAGAACAGATACGCAGTATTTT.

This clonotype was picked up many times. The rearrangement uses TRBV12-3 or TRBV12-4 and TRBJ1-2; no firm D call. Deletions cut 2 bases from V and 6 bases from J, with 7 bases between. The CDR3 contains 12 residues. The CDR3 DNA follows: TGTGCCAGCAGTTTAAGACGGGATGGCTACACCTTC. Translation gives CASSLRRDGYTF.

This clonotype was picked up many times. The chain links TRBV19 to TRBJ2-2; D possibly uses TRBD1 or TRBD2 (5 bases each). With 7 bases removed from V and 0 bases from J, the gap between germline ends came to 9 bases. Germline CDR1 reads LNHDA; CDR2 reads SQIVND (reference sequence). The CDR3 extends over 14 amino acids. The CDR3 DNA reads as TGTGCCAGTATGTGGGGGACGAACACCGGGGAGCTGTTTTTT. It codes for CASMWGTNTGELFF.

This chain connects TRBV27 to TRBJ1-2; 10 nucleotides agree with TRBD1. V shed 6 bases, J shed 4 bases, and the junction held 14 bases outside the gene matches. The CDR3 length is 17 residues. The germline CDR1 and CDR2 sequences are MNHEY and SMNVEV (reference sequence). The CDR3 loop is CASSPWSETGGTYGYTF. The CDR3 DNA sequence: TGTGCCAGCAGCCCCTGGTCCGAGACAGGGGGCACCTATGGCTACACCTTC.

This chain connects TRBV7-2 to TRBJ1-5, with 8 bases lining up with TRBD1. The CDR3 is 16 residues long. The V segment lost 2 bases and the J segment 2 bases; nucleotides outside the gene matches: 5. The germline V gene encodes CDR1 SGHTA and CDR2 FQGNSA. In DNA, the CDR3 is TGTGCCAGCAGCTTATTTTACAGGGGGGGCAATCAGCCCCAGCATTTT. As protein: CASSLFYRGGNQPQHF. Looking up the rest from reference TRBV7-2 and TRBJ1-5 gives the full variable domain: GAGVSQSPSNKVTEKGKDVELRCDPISGHTALYWYRQSLGQGLEFLIYFQGNSAPDKSGLPSDRFSAERTGGSVSTLTIQRTQQEDSAVYLCASSLFYRGGNQPQHFGDGTRLSIL.

V is TRBV29-1 and J is TRBJ2-7, with TRBD1 matching over 7 bases. This CDR3 comprises 12 residues. Germline-derived CDR1 and CDR2 are SQVTM and ANQGSEA. V lost 8 bases to trimming and J lost 0 bases; unmatched junction nucleotides: 4. The CDR3 here is CSFRDSSYEQYF. The CDR3 bases are TGCAGCTTCCGGGACAGCTCCTACGAGCAGTACTTC.

This clonotype was seen ten or more times. V usage is TRBV28 and J usage is TRBJ2-1, with D maybe TRBD2 (6 bases). Trimming removed 6 bases at V and 6 bases at J, with 15 bases between. From germline, CDR1 is MDHEN and CDR2 SYDVKM. This CDR3 is 14 amino acids long. CDR3: CASSKIAGRNEQFF. The DNA for the CDR3 is TGTGCCAGCAGCAAGATTGCGGGACGCAATGAGCAGTTCTTC.

V gene TRBV29-1 combines with J gene TRBJ2-7; 9 bases match TRBD1. This CDR3 has 13 amino acids. Germline assignment: CDR1 SQVTM and CDR2 ANQGSEA. The V gene end was trimmed by 5 bases and the J gene end by 5 bases; junction bases not matched to a gene: 7. CDR3 sequence reads: CSVSTGGVHEQYF. DNA of the CDR3: TGCAGCGTTTCGACAGGGGGGGTTCACGAGCAGTACTTC.

This clonotype was picked up one time. The chain is built from TRBV7-9 and TRBJ2-3, with D tentatively TRBD2 (6 bases). V lost 6 bases, J lost 4 bases, and 14 bases lay in between. Per germline, CDR1 SEHNR and CDR2 FQNEAQ (reference sequence). The CDR3 length is 14 residues. The CDR3 coding sequence is TGTGCCAGCAGTCGTACTAGCCAGGCAGATACGCAGTATTTT. Translation: CASSRTSQADTQYF.

This clonotype showed up many times. This rearrangement joins TRBV5-1 to TRBJ1-5; a weak D match, TRBD1 (6 bases). Trimming removed 0 bases at V and 4 bases at J, with 20 bases between. Germline loops: CDR1 SGHRS, CDR2 YFSETQ. The CDR3 is 18 residues long. The CDR3 DNA sequence: TGCGCCAGCAGCTTGGCCGGTTGGAACAGGGCAAAAAATCAGCCCCAGCATTTT. It encodes CASSLAGWNRAKNQPQHF.

There are many counts of this clonotype. The V gene is TRBV24-1, the J gene TRBJ2-3, with 11 nucleotides matching TRBD2. CDR3 length: 14 residues. From germline, CDR1 is KGHDR and CDR2 SFDVKD. V lost 7 bases to trimming and J lost 1 base; unmatched junction nucleotides: 0. The CDR3 is CATRGLAGTDTQYF. The CDR3 nucleotides are TGTGCCACCAGGGGACTAGCGGGCACAGATACGCAGTATTTT.

The rearrangement joins TRBV20-1 to TRBJ1-2; D might be TRBD1 (5 bases). V was trimmed by 5 bases and J by 6 bases, leaving 16 bases between them. This CDR3 comprises 13 residues. Germline-derived CDR1 and CDR2 are DFQATT and SNEGSKA (reference sequence). CDR3 in DNA: TGCAGTGCTGGCCTGCCAGGGCGAGATGGCTACACCTTC. The encoded protein is CSAGLPGRDGYTF.

V gene TRBV5-4 combines with J gene TRBJ2-3, with D possibly being TRBD2 (6 bases). V was trimmed by 0 bases and J by 2 bases, leaving 13 bases between them. Germline-derived CDR1 and CDR2 are SGHNT and YYREEE (reference sequence). The CDR3 is 16 residues long. CDR3 nucleotide sequence: TGTGCCAGCAGCTTGGAAGGAGGGTGGGACACAGATACGCAGTATTTT. It specifies CASSLEGGWDTDTQYF.

The chain employs TRBV29-1 and TRBJ1-1; the match to TRBD1 covers 8 bases. The CDR3 has 13 residues. Per the germline V gene, CDR1 is SQVTM and CDR2 is ANQGSEA. After removal of 5 bases from V and 4 bases from J, the junction contained 6 bases not matched to a gene. Written as DNA, the CDR3 is TGCAGCGTTAGACCTACAGGGGGCACTGAAGCTTTCTTT. It yields the protein CSVRPTGGTEAFF.

This clonotype was recorded many times. The chain is built from TRBV10-2 and TRBJ2-7; tentative D call: TRBD2 (7 bases). Germline assignment: CDR1 WSHSY and CDR2 SAAADI. CDR3 length equals 15 residues. V shed 4 bases and J shed 2 bases, with 15 bases lying between them. The CDR3 bases are TGCGCCAGCAGTGTTTTGGCGGGGGCCACCTACGAGCAGTACTTC. Translating gives CASSVLAGATYEQYF.

The chain uses TRBV20-1 and TRBJ2-1; 14 nucleotides line up with TRBD2. From germline, CDR1 is DFQATT and CDR2 SNEGSKA (reference sequence). This CDR3 comprises 17 residues. J lost 9 bases, V lost 6 bases, and 16 bases had no gene match. Here the CDR3 reads CSATRGGLAGVRFEQFF. The CDR3, as DNA: TGCAGTGCCACAAGAGGGGGACTAGCGGGAGTACGGTTTGAGCAGTTCTTC.

This clonotype was observed many times. The chain has TRBV10-3 and TRBJ1-2; D gene ambiguous. The V end lost 2 bases, the J end lost 3 bases, and 10 bases lay between the germline ends. This CDR3 contains 14 residues. Germline V gene sequence: CDR1 ENHRY, CDR2 SYGVKD. Here the CDR3 reads CAISEDTGYYGYTF. The CDR3 coding sequence is TGTGCCATCAGTGAGGATACGGGGTACTATGGCTACACCTTC.

The chain recombines TRBV28 with TRBJ2-3; D not resolved. This CDR3 has 15 amino acids. V shed 3 bases and J shed 2 bases, with 12 bases lying between them. Germline assignment: CDR1 MDHEN and CDR2 SYDVKM. In DNA, the CDR3 is TGTGCCAGCAGTTTTTTCGGGTTCTTCACAGATACGCAGTATTTT. This sequence encodes CASSFFGFFTDTQYF.

This clonotype came up a few times. The V call is TRBV7-9, the J call TRBJ2-3; no clear D gene. Trimming left V 8 bases short and J 1 base short, with 10 bases between. Germline-derived CDR1 and CDR2 are SEHNR and FQNEAQ (reference sequence). The CDR3 is made up of 13 amino acids. CDR3 region: CASGHMGTDTQYF. CDR3 in DNA: TGTGCCAGCGGCCATATGGGCACAGATACGCAGTATTTT.

In this sample, this clonotype turned up a few times. The V gene is TRBV7-3, the J gene TRBJ2-1, with 13 bases fitting TRBD2. Trimming cost V 5 bases and J 8 bases; bases outside gene matches: 9. The V gene's germline CDR1 is SGHTA and CDR2 FQGTGA. The length of the CDR3 is 16 residues. The DNA for the CDR3 is TGTGCCAGCAGCCTCGGGACTAGCGGGATCGCAGATGAGCAGTTCTTC. Protein: CASSLGTSGIADEQFF.

This clonotype was found a few times. The rearrangement joins TRBV11-2 to TRBJ2-3, with 10 bases aligning to TRBD2. The V gene end was trimmed by 5 bases and the J gene end by 3 bases; junction bases not matched to a gene: 8. The CDR3 has 16 amino acids. The germline gives CDR1 SGHAT, CDR2 FQNNGV. DNA for the CDR3: TGTGCCAGCAGCATCCAGCGGGGGGGTTCTACAGATACGCAGTATTTT. Amino acids: CASSIQRGGSTDTQYF.

This clonotype was detected many times. The rearrangement uses TRBV27 and TRBJ2-7, with 8 bases that match TRBD2. After removal of 5 bases from V and 1 base from J, the junction contained 7 bases not matched to a gene. CDR1 is MNHEY, CDR2 SMNVEV, per germline (reference sequence). The CDR3 is 15 residues long. The CDR3 bases are TGTGCCAGCAGTCTTTCTAGCGGGCTGTCCTACGAGCAGTACTTC. It is translated as CASSLSSGLSYEQYF.